The 14 T cell receptor beta chains below come from one sample, sequenced in a study of shared clonotypes between healthy human individuals (TCRdb year 2020). The library was prepared using the immunoSEQ multiplex PCR assay. TCRdb limited this immuneACCESS table to in-frame rearrangements with V and J called. A share of clones is missing; checked studies link under half to unresolved V genes, and the rest is unexplained. Within this sample are about 2.1 million clones, with roughly 95% of them counted one time only. Together, the top ten hold over 1.5% of the sample. CD8 naive samples were CD45RO-negative cells positively selected for CCR7, giving a CD45RA+CCR7+ population that excluded TemRA cells. Material for sequencing was naive CD8+ T cells from PBMCs. Sample cell subset or site, as interpreted from the label and publication: CD45RA+CCR7+. Receptor source: a man aged 18 to 35 in good health. Some clones in this sample may be carry-over from other donors' samples.

The chain combines TRBV27 with TRBJ2-2; TRBD1 agrees at 8 bases. The ends lost 6 bases at V and 6 bases at J; junction bases unmatched: 12. The CDR3 has 16 amino acids. Germline V CDR1 and CDR2: MNHEY, SMNVEV (reference sequence). This CDR3 is CASRGQDRGRAGELFF. The CDR3, as DNA: TGTGCCAGCAGGGGCCAAGACAGGGGACGGGCCGGGGAGCTGTTTTTT.

J is TRBJ2-2 and V is TRBV27; 13 nucleotides match TRBD2. Germline CDR1 reads MNHEY; CDR2 reads SMNVEV (reference sequence). Germline trimming cut 5 bases from V and 7 bases from J; bases unmatched to any gene: 19. The CDR3 spans 20 residues. As DNA, the CDR3 is TGTGCCAGCAGTCTAATTGGACTAGCGGGAGATGGGGGAAGGGGCGGGGAGCTGTTTTTT. This gives the protein CASSLIGLAGDGGRGGELFF.

The J gene is TRBJ2-1, the V gene TRBV6-5; D might be TRBD2 (6 bases). V was pared by 2 bases and J by 4 bases, with 15 bases between. CDR3 length equals 16 residues. Germline V gene sequence: CDR1 MNHEY, CDR2 SVGAGI. CDR3: CASSYTSSGSYNEQFF. The CDR3 DNA reads TGTGCCAGCAGTTACACCTCCAGCGGGTCGTACAATGAGCAGTTCTTC.

This clone occurred once. This chain uses TRBV7-9 with TRBJ2-7, with D tentatively TRBD1 (5 bases). The germline gives CDR1 SEHNR, CDR2 FQNEAQ (reference sequence). The CDR3 contains 16 residues. V lost 1 base to trimming and J lost 3 bases, with 16 bases between them. This CDR3 is CASSLGSRAGNYEQYF. CDR3 DNA sequence: TGTGCCAGCAGCTTAGGATCCAGGGCAGGCAACTACGAGCAGTACTTC.

The V gene is TRBV19, the J gene TRBJ2-7, with D possibly matching TRBD1 (6 bases). V was trimmed by 5 bases and J by 2 bases, leaving 10 bases between them. Looked up from germline, CDR1 is LNHDA and CDR2 is SQIVND (reference sequence). CDR3 length: 13 residues. The CDR3 DNA is TGTGCCAGTAGTTGGGACAACACCTACGAGCAGTACTTC. Translated: CASSWDNTYEQYF.

The chain joins TRBV5-1 to TRBJ1-1, with D possibly matching TRBD1 (6 bases). Germline V gene data show CDR1 as SGHRS and CDR2 as YFSETQ. Trimming shortened V by 2 bases and J by 4 bases, and 15 bases separated the two germline ends. CDR3 length: 15 amino acids. CDR3 in DNA: TGCGCCAGCAGCTTTTTTACAGGGAAGGGCACTGAAGCTTTCTTT. It translates to CASSFFTGKGTEAFF.

V is TRBV27 and J is TRBJ2-1, with TRBD1 as a possible D gene (6 bases). The germline V gene has CDR1 MNHEY and CDR2 SMNVEV (reference sequence). V lost 0 bases and J 3 bases, leaving 12 bases between the germline ends. The CDR3 has 16 residues. CDR3 in amino acids: CASSLSWGHIYNEQFF. For the CDR3, the DNA is TGTGCCAGCAGTTTATCTTGGGGGCACATCTACAATGAGCAGTTCTTC.

This clone was found once. The CDR3 is CASSESGEVTYEQYF. DNA for the CDR3: TGTGCCAGCAGTGAATCCGGGGAAGTAACCTACGAGCAGTACTTC. The rearrangement joins TRBV6-1 to TRBJ2-7; TRBD2 might be the D (5 bases). Looked up from germline, CDR1 is MNHNS and CDR2 is SASEGT. Trimming cost V 2 bases and J 2 bases, with 13 bases left between them. The CDR3 has 15 amino acids.

The gene calls are TRBV27 and TRBJ1-2; weak D call: TRBD1 (6 bases). CDR3 length equals 17 residues. Per the germline V gene, CDR1 is MNHEY and CDR2 is SMNVEV (reference sequence). Trimming stripped 6 bases from V and 4 bases from J, with 24 bases between. This CDR3 reads CASRGSTRQAFGYGYTF. The CDR3 DNA is TGTGCCAGCAGGGGAAGCACACGACAGGCTTTCGGCTATGGCTACACCTTC.

This clone has just a few counts. The J gene is TRBJ1-5, the V gene TRBV28; D is uncertain. CDR3 length equals 15 residues. V lost 7 bases, J lost 3 bases, and 16 bases lay in between. Germline V CDR1 and CDR2: MDHEN, SYDVKM. CDR3: CASTVDPSYNQPQHF. CDR3 DNA: TGTGCCAGCACCGTCGATCCTTCGTACAATCAGCCCCAGCATTTT.

This clone was counted a single time. The sample holds other DNA sequences that translate to the same CDR3. The chain couples TRBV29-1 to TRBJ2-2; no firm D call. Trimming pared 7 bases from V and 1 base from J, leaving 4 bases between. Germline CDR1 SQVTM, CDR2 ANQGSEA. This CDR3 spans 11 amino acids. The DNA of the CDR3 is TGCAGCGCGCTGAACACCGGGGAGCTGTTTTTT. Translation gives CSALNTGELFF.

The chain has TRBV10-3 and TRBJ2-1; a weak D match, TRBD1 (6 bases). In germline, CDR1 is ENHRY, CDR2 SYGVKD. Trimming removed 7 bases from V and 3 bases from J, with 19 bases in between. The CDR3 runs 16 residues. The CDR3 DNA reads as TGTGCCATCACCGATGAGGACAGCCCGAGCTACAATGAGCAGTTCTTC. Translated: CAITDEDSPSYNEQFF.

The chain has TRBV6-6 and TRBJ2-1; the match to TRBD2 covers 8 bases. Per germline, CDR1 MNHNY and CDR2 SVGAGI (reference sequence). J lost 5 bases, V lost 7 bases, and 10 bases had no gene match. The CDR3 consists of 15 residues. The CDR3, as DNA: TGTGCCAGCACCTCCCTCACTAGCGGCGACAATGAGCAGTTCTTC. This translates into CASTSLTSGDNEQFF.

This chain links TRBV10-1 with TRBJ2-7; no firm D call. Germline V lookup: CDR1 WNHNN, CDR2 SYGVQD (reference sequence). This CDR3 has 14 residues. V lost 3 bases and J lost 5, with 14 bases in between. CDR3 nucleotide sequence: TGCGCCAGCAGTGAATCTAGACGCGGCCACGAGCAGTACTTC. This gives the protein CASSESRRGHEQYF.